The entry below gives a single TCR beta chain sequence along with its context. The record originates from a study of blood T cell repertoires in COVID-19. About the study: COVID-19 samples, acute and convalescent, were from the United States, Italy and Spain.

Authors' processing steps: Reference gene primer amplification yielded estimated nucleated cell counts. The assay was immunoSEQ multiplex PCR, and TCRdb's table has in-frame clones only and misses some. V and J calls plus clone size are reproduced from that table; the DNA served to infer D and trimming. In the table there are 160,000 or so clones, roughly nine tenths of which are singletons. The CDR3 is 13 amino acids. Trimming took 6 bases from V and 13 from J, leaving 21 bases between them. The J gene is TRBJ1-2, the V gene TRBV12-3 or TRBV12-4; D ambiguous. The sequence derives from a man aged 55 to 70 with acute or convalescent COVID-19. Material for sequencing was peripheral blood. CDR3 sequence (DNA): TGTGCCAGCAGACCCCCTGGCGGGGAGGCCGGCACCTTC. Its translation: CASRPPGGEAGTF.